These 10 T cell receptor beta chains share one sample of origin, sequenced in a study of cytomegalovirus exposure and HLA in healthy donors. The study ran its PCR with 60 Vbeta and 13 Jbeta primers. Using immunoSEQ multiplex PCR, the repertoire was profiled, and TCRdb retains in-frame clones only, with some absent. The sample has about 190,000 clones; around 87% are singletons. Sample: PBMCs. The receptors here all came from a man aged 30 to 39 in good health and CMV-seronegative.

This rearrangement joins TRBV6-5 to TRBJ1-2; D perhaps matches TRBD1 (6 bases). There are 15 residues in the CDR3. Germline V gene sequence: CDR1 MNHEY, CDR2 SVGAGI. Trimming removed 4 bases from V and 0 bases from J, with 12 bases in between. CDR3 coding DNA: TGTGCCAGCAGTTCCCGACAGGCCACTAACTATGGCTACACCTTC. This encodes CASSSRQATNYGYTF.

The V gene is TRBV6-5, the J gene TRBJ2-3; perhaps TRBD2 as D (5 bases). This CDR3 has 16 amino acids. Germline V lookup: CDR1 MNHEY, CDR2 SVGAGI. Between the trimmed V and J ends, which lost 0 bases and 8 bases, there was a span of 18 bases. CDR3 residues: CASSYSAGPPEGTQYF. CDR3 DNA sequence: TGTGCCAGCAGTTACTCGGCAGGTCCCCCCGAGGGTACGCAGTATTTT.

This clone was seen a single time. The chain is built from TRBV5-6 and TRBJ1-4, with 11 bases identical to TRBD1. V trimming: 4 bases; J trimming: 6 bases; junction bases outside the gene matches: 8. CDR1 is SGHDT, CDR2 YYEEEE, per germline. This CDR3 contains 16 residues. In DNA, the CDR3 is TGTGCCAGCAGCCGGTTGCTGGGACAGGGGGATGAAAAACTGTTTTTT. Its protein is CASSRLLGQGDEKLFF.

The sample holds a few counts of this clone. The CDR3 DNA reads TGTGCCAGCAGCGCGCTCCGGACAGGGGGTTATAGCAATCAGCCCCAGCATTTT. Its translation: CASSALRTGGYSNQPQHF. The V and J genes are TRBV9 and TRBJ1-5; TRBD1 matches 10 bases. Germline V lookup: CDR1 SGDLS, CDR2 YYNGEE. The V gene end was trimmed by 3 bases and the J gene end by 0 bases; junction bases not matched to a gene: 9. The CDR3 contains 18 residues.

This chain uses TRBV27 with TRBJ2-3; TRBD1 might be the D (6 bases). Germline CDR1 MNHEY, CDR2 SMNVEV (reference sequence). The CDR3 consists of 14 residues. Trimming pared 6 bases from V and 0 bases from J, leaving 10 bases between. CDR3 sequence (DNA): TGTGCCAGCAGGACAGGATCTAGCACAGATACGCAGTATTTT. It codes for CASRTGSSTDTQYF.

The CDR3 region is CASSLGVSGANVLTF. CDR3 bases: TGCGCCAGCAGCTTAGGGGTCTCTGGGGCCAACGTCCTGACTTTC. The V gene is TRBV5-1, the J gene TRBJ2-6; weak D call: TRBD1 (5 bases). Per the germline V gene, CDR1 is SGHRS and CDR2 is YFSETQ. The V end lost 2 bases, the J end lost 0 bases, and 6 bases lay between the germline ends. CDR3 length: 15 residues.

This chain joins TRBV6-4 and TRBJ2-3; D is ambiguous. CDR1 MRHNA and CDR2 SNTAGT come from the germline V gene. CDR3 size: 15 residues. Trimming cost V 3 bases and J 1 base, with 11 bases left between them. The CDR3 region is CASSDGPGGTDTQYF. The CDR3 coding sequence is TGTGCCAGCAGTGATGGGCCCGGCGGCACAGATACGCAGTATTTT.

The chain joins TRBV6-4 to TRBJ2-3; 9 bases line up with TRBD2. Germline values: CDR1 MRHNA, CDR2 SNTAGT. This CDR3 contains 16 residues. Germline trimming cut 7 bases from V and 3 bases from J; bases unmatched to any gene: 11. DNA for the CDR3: TGTGCCAGCAATCGCGTGCGGGGGGGCCGGACAGATACGCAGTATTTT. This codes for CASNRVRGGRTDTQYF.

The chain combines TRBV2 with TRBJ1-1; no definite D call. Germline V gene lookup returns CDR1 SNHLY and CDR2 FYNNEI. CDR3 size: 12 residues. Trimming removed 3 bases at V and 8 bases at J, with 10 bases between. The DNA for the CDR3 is TGTGCCAGCAGTGACACCAGTATCGAAGCTTTCTTT. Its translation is CASSDTSIEAFF. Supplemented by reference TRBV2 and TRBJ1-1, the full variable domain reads EPEVTQTPSHQVTQMGQEVILRCVPISNHLYFYWYRQILGQKVEFLVSFYNNEISEKSEIFDDQFSVERPDGSNFTLKIRSTKLEDSAMYFCASSDTSIEAFFGQGTRLTVV.

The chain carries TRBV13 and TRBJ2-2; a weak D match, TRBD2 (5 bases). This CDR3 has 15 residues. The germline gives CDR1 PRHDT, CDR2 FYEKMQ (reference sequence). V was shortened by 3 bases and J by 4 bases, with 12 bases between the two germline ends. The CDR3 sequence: CASSFSVKPTGELFF. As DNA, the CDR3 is TGTGCCAGCAGCTTTAGCGTCAAGCCCACCGGGGAGCTGTTTTTT.